This T cell receptor (beta chain) stems from a study of OX40 agonist ivuxolimab in advanced cancers. Here immunoSEQ multiplex PCR was the method, and the copy in TCRdb shows in-frame clones only, minus some. The table has roughly 80,000 clones, approximately 79% seen once. The CDR3 spans 13 residues. Trimming removed 5 bases from V and 5 bases from J, with 11 bases in between. CDR1 is MDHEN and CDR2 is SYDVKM in the germline V gene. The sample consisted of CD4+ or CD8+ T cells sorted from blood, taken in a trial of the OX40 agonist ivuxolimab. The V and J genes are TRBV28 and TRBJ2-3; D remains ambiguous. The TCR was taken from an adult with an advanced solid tumor such as melanoma, head and neck, liver or kidney cancer. CDR3 nucleotide sequence: TGTGCCAGCAGTCCCGGTTCAGTAGATACGCAGTATTTT. The encoded protein is CASSPGSVDTQYF.